Listed here are 23 T cell receptor beta chains from one sample, sequenced in a study of cytomegalovirus exposure and HLA in healthy donors. Clones were read by immunoSEQ multiplex PCR, and TCRdb kept only the in-frame ones, dropping some. This table holds under 250,000 clones, 90% to 95% found once. The sample comprised PBMCs. All receptors come from a young woman in good health and CMV-seronegative.

V gene TRBV5-6 combines with J gene TRBJ2-3; 7 bases are shared with TRBD2. Germline-derived CDR1 and CDR2 are SGHDT and YYEEEE. The trim removed 4 bases at V and 0 bases at J, leaving 5 bases unmatched. The CDR3 is made up of 15 amino acids. The DNA for the CDR3 is TGTGCCAGCAGCGGCGGGGGTCACAGCACAGATACGCAGTATTTT. Its protein product is CASSGGGHSTDTQYF.

Comments on this clone: The same CDR3 also results from other DNA sequences found in this sample. This sequence joins TRBV2 and TRBJ2-2, with 8 bases identical to TRBD1. V trimming: 2 bases; J trimming: 6 bases; junction bases outside the gene matches: 5. There are 15 residues in the CDR3. Germline V lookup: CDR1 SNHLY, CDR2 FYNNEI. The CDR3 DNA reads as TGTGCCAGCAGTGAACGGTTACAGGGGGCCGGGGAGCTGTTTTTT. Encoded protein: CASSERLQGAGELFF.

The chain employs TRBV5-6 and TRBJ1-2; 8 bases fit TRBD1. V was clipped by 4 bases and J by 8 bases; unmatched bases: 10. There are 14 residues in the CDR3. CDR1 and CDR2 (germline): SGHDT, YYEEEE. CDR3 loop: CASSAWQGALGYTF. Here the CDR3 DNA reads TGTGCCAGCAGCGCCTGGCAGGGGGCGCTCGGCTACACCTTC.

The V gene is TRBV7-9, the J gene TRBJ1-4; D is ambiguous. CDR3 length: 15 amino acids. CDR1 and CDR2 (germline): SEHNR, FQNEAQ (reference sequence). Trimming took 5 bases from V and 0 from J, leaving 10 bases between them. CDR3 in DNA: TGTGCCAGCAGCCTTAATATTGCAACTAATGAAAAACTGTTTTTT. This codes for CASSLNIATNEKLFF.

The chain links TRBV7-9 to TRBJ2-5; TRBD2 matches 7 bases. V lost 2 bases to trimming and J lost 5 bases; unmatched junction nucleotides: 8. This CDR3 has 15 amino acids. Looked up from germline, CDR1 is SEHNR and CDR2 is FQNEAQ (reference sequence). CDR3 DNA sequence: TGTGCCAGCAGCTTAAACTCGGGTAGCGGGGAGACCCAGTACTTC. Protein: CASSLNSGSGETQYF. The variable domain in full, completed from reference TRBV7-9 and TRBJ2-5, reads DTGVSQNPRHKITKRGQNVTFRCDPISEHNRLYWYRQTLGQGPEFLTYFQNEAQLEKSRLLSDRFSAERPKGSFSTLEIQRTEQGDSAMYLCASSLNSGSGETQYFGPGTRLLVL.

This clone has just one count. This rearrangement joins TRBV2 to TRBJ2-5, with 14 nucleotides matching TRBD2. V lost 6 bases to trimming and J lost 0 bases; unmatched junction nucleotides: 6. The CDR3 has 17 residues. The V gene's germline CDR1 is SNHLY and CDR2 FYNNEI. CDR3 sequence (DNA): TGTGCCAGCAGAGGACTAGCGGGAGGACCGCACCAAGAGACCCAGTACTTC. Translated: CASRGLAGGPHQETQYF.

The V gene is TRBV10-2, the J gene TRBJ2-2, with a possible D match to TRBD2 (6 bases). Per the germline V gene, CDR1 is WSHSY and CDR2 is SAAADI. The CDR3 has 14 residues. Trimming removed 3 bases from V and 6 bases from J, with 11 bases in between. Here the CDR3 reads CASSEAREAGELFF. The DNA for the CDR3 is TGCGCCAGCAGTGAAGCCAGGGAGGCCGGGGAGCTGTTTTTT.

The chain has TRBV20-1 and TRBJ2-7, with D possibly TRBD2 on 6 matching bases. Per the germline V gene, CDR1 is DFQATT and CDR2 is SNEGSKA (reference sequence). The CDR3 consists of 11 residues. The germline V and J ends were trimmed by 3 bases and 6 bases, with 9 bases remaining between them. The DNA of the CDR3 is TGCAGTGCTAGGCGGGGTGGCGAGCAGTACTTC. Amino acids: CSARRGGEQYF.

This CDR3 reads CASSIEGRVNTEAFF. For the CDR3, the DNA is TGTGCCAGTAGTATAGAAGGCAGGGTGAACACTGAAGCTTTCTTT. V is TRBV19 and J is TRBJ1-1; D may be TRBD1 (5 bases). CDR1 and CDR2 from the germline V gene are LNHDA and SQIVND (reference sequence). The V and J ends lost 0 bases and 0 bases respectively, with 8 bases between them. The CDR3 contains 15 residues.

The rearrangement uses TRBV15 and TRBJ1-2, with TRBD1 identical over 10 bases. CDR3 length equals 17 residues. Trimming took 1 base from V and 4 from J; bases not matched to a gene: 9. Germline V lookup: CDR1 LNHNV, CDR2 YYDKDF (reference sequence). CDR3 protein: CATSRGVGQGVGYGYTF. The CDR3 nucleotides are TGTGCCACCAGCAGAGGTGTAGGACAGGGGGTAGGCTATGGCTACACCTTC.

This chain links TRBV11-3 with TRBJ2-7; 11 bases agree with TRBD2. CDR1 is SGHNT and CDR2 is YENEEA in the germline V gene. Germline trimming cut 5 bases from V and 3 bases from J; bases unmatched to any gene: 3. The CDR3 covers 14 residues. The CDR3 bases are TGTGCCAGCAGCGTTACTAGCGGGAGCTACGAGCAGTACTTC. Translated, it gives CASSVTSGSYEQYF.

This clone was observed once. The chain couples TRBV6-4 to TRBJ2-1; 9 bases align to TRBD2. Losses at the gene ends were 4 bases for V and 9 bases for J; bases not matched to a gene: 13. From germline, CDR1 is MRHNA and CDR2 SNTAGT. This CDR3 has 16 residues. CDR3 sequence: CASSASEEREVSEQFF. In DNA form, the CDR3 reads TGTGCCAGCAGTGCTTCCGAGGAGCGGGAGGTATCTGAGCAGTTCTTC.

The chain combines TRBV14 with TRBJ1-1; TRBD1 aligns across 8 bases. This CDR3 has 18 amino acids. Germline V gene data show CDR1 as SGHDN and CDR2 as FVKESK. With V trimmed by 4 bases and J by 1 base, 14 bases remained unmatched. For the CDR3, the DNA is TGTGCCAGCAGCCTAAGGAGAGGACAGGGTGGCGGGAACACTGAAGCTTTCTTT. It encodes CASSLRRGQGGGNTEAFF.

The J gene is TRBJ1-1, the V gene TRBV6-1, with D perhaps TRBD1 (5 bases). Germline V gives CDR1 MNHNS, CDR2 SASEGT. There are 13 residues in the CDR3. V lost 7 bases and J 5 bases, leaving 14 bases between the germline ends. CDR3 sequence reads: CASTRDVRTEAFF. CDR3 DNA: TGTGCCAGCACGCGGGACGTGAGGACTGAAGCTTTCTTT.

CDR3 in amino acids: CASRDGRNTEAFF. The DNA for the CDR3 is TGTGCCAGCCGAGATGGGAGGAACACTGAAGCTTTCTTT. The V call is TRBV6-4, the J call TRBJ1-1, with D hard to call. The V gene lost 8 bases and the J gene lost 1 base, with 11 bases spanning the gap. The CDR3 runs 13 residues. Germline V gene data show CDR1 as MRHNA and CDR2 as SNTAGT.

The gene calls are TRBV5-1 and TRBJ2-3, with D tentatively TRBD2 (6 bases). V was cut by 1 base and J by 3 bases, with 15 bases left in between. This CDR3 has 16 residues. CDR1 and CDR2 (germline): SGHRS, YFSETQ. CDR3 nucleotide sequence: TGCGCCAGCAGCTTGTCGGAGGGTGCACCGACAGATACGCAGTATTTT. As protein: CASSLSEGAPTDTQYF.

CDR3 sequence: CASSGGGTGVEKLFF. The CDR3 DNA is TGTGCCAGCAGCGGGGGAGGGACAGGGGTCGAAAAACTGTTTTTT. The V gene is TRBV9, the J gene TRBJ1-4, with 10 bases aligning to TRBD1. V trimming: 3 bases; J trimming: 8 bases; junction bases outside the gene matches: 7. The length of the CDR3 is 15 residues. Germline CDR1 reads SGDLS; CDR2 reads YYNGEE.

The chain carries TRBV11-2 and TRBJ1-1; 7 bases fit TRBD1. This CDR3 has 13 amino acids. The J segment lost 11 bases and the V segment lost 1 base, leaving 7 bases of the junction unmatched. Germline V gene data show CDR1 as SGHAT and CDR2 as FQNNGV. This CDR3 is CASSLVVGGEAFF. CDR3 coding DNA: TGTGCCAGCAGCTTAGTGGTAGGGGGCGAGGCTTTCTTT. The full variable domain, with the rest looked up from reference TRBV11-2 and TRBJ1-1, is EAGVAQSPRYKIIEKRQSVAFWCNPISGHATLYWYQQILGQGPKLLIQFQNNGVVDDSQLPKDRFSAERLKGVDSTLKIQPAKLEDSAVYLCASSLVVGGEAFFGQGTRLTVV.

This chain joins TRBV10-1 and TRBJ2-1; possibly TRBD1 for D (6 bases). The germline gives CDR1 WNHNN, CDR2 SYGVQD (reference sequence). Trimming took 5 bases from V and 3 from J, leaving 8 bases between them. The CDR3 totals 13 residues. DNA for the CDR3: TGCGCCAGCAGTACAGGGTACTACAATGAGCAGTTCTTC. Translating gives CASSTGYYNEQFF.

This clone came up once. V is TRBV5-4 and J is TRBJ1-2; D may be TRBD1 (6 bases). The CDR3 has 12 residues. Trimming removed 4 bases at V and 4 bases at J, with 8 bases between. Germline V gene data show CDR1 as SGHNT and CDR2 as YYREEE (reference sequence). The CDR3 DNA is TGTGCCAGCAGCACAGGGACCTATGGCTACACCTTC. The encoded protein is CASSTGTYGYTF.

The chain recombines TRBV28 with TRBJ2-7, with 10 bases that match TRBD1. The CDR3 has 15 amino acids. J lost 4 bases, V lost 7 bases, and 10 bases had no gene match. Germline V lookup: CDR1 MDHEN, CDR2 SYDVKM. CDR3: CASTLSTGGAYEQYF. DNA of the CDR3: TGTGCCAGCACCCTATCGACAGGGGGCGCGTACGAGCAGTACTTC.

The chain couples TRBV19 to TRBJ1-5; no clear D. V was pared by 3 bases and J by 6 bases, with 15 bases between. Germline CDR1 reads LNHDA; CDR2 reads SQIVND (reference sequence). The CDR3 length is 15 residues. The CDR3 sequence: CASSIERRGGQPQHF. In DNA, the CDR3 is TGTGCCAGTAGTATCGAGCGCCGGGGAGGTCAGCCCCAGCATTTT.

V is TRBV5-1 and J is TRBJ2-7, with TRBD2 matching over 8 bases. The V segment lost 4 bases and the J segment 3 bases; nucleotides outside the gene matches: 6. The CDR3 has 14 amino acids. CDR1 is SGHRS and CDR2 is YFSETQ in the germline V gene. In nucleotides, the CDR3 is TGCGCCAGCAGCCCGGGGGGGGAACTCTACGAGCAGTACTTC. As protein: CASSPGGELYEQYF. The full variable domain, its missing parts supplied by reference TRBV5-1 and TRBJ2-7, is KAGVTQTPRYLIKTRGQQVTLSCSPISGHRSVSWYQQTPGQGLQFLFEYFSETQRNKGNFPGRFSGRQFSNSRSEMNVSTLELGDSALYLCASSPGGELYEQYFGPGTRLTVT.